Shown below are 27 T cell receptor beta chains from a single sample sequenced in a study of T cells in Graves' hyperthyroidism and ophthalmopathy. RNA transcripts yielded amplified TCR beta CDR3 regions. RT-PCR in the first round (using the HTBI primer set) targeted the TCR CDR3. In TCRdb, the multiplex PCR reads were re-called with MiXCR into one record per CDR3 protein. The sample has under 350,000 distinct CDR3 sequences, roughly 20% seen once. Sequencing input: blood. All receptors come from a woman between 45 and 60 years old with Graves' hyperthyroidism.

This clonotype was found many times. The rearrangement uses TRBV20-1 and TRBJ1-4, with D hard to call. Germline V gene data show CDR1 as DFQATT and CDR2 as SNEGSKA (reference sequence). Trimming removed 7 bases from V and 7 bases from J, with 13 bases in between. The CDR3 has 12 amino acids. The CDR3 spells CSVPLLGEKLFF. The CDR3 region has the DNA TGCAGTGTCCCCCTCTTGGGTGAAAAACTGTTTTTT.

The gene calls are TRBV7-9 and TRBJ2-4; D could derive from TRBD1 or TRBD2 (5 bases each). The V end lost 3 bases, the J end lost 1 base, and 16 bases lay between the germline ends. The germline V gene encodes CDR1 SEHNR and CDR2 FQNEAQ (reference sequence). CDR3 length: 17 residues. As DNA, the CDR3 is TGTGCCAGCAGCTTTCCGCCGCGGTGGGGGGCCAAAAACATTCAGTACTTC. As protein: CASSFPPRWGAKNIQYF. The variable domain in full, with the rest retrieved from reference TRBV7-9 and TRBJ2-4, is DTGVSQNPRHKITKRGQNVTFRCDPISEHNRLYWYRQTLGQGPEFLTYFQNEAQLEKSRLLSDRFSAERPKGSFSTLEIQRTEQGDSAMYLCASSFPPRWGAKNIQYFGAGTRLSVL.

In its sample, this clonotype was seen many times. V gene TRBV6-1 combines with J gene TRBJ2-2; D may be TRBD1 (5 bases). The CDR3 is 15 amino acids. V was trimmed by 6 bases and J by 1 base, leaving 12 bases between them. Germline-derived CDR1 and CDR2 are MNHNS and SASEGT. The CDR3 region has the DNA TGTGCCAGCAGAAAGAGGCAGGGGAACACCGGGGAGCTGTTTTTT. Translation: CASRKRQGNTGELFF.

This clonotype was seen a few times. The chain is built from TRBV10-1 and TRBJ2-7, with a weak D call TRBD1 (6 bases). Germline V gives CDR1 WNHNN, CDR2 SYGVQD (reference sequence). V lost 3 bases, J lost 3 bases, and 9 bases lay in between. This CDR3 comprises 13 residues. The CDR3 region is CASSESGDYEQYV. CDR3 nucleotide sequence: TGCGCCAGCAGTGAATCAGGGGACTACGAGCAGTACGTC.

The sample holds many counts of this clonotype. This chain links TRBV28 with TRBJ1-5; 9 bases align to TRBD1. Per the germline V gene, CDR1 is MDHEN and CDR2 is SYDVKM. The trim removed 6 bases at V and 3 bases at J, leaving 6 bases unmatched. CDR3 length: 15 residues. CDR3 protein: CASSTGGSLNQPQHF. CDR3 in DNA: TGTGCCAGCAGCACAGGGGGCTCCCTCAATCAGCCCCAGCATTTT.

The chain couples TRBV6-1 to TRBJ1-2, with TRBD1 identical over 8 bases. CDR1 and CDR2 (germline): MNHNS, SASEGT. The CDR3 has 15 residues. After removal of 4 bases from V and 8 bases from J, the junction contained 12 bases not matched to a gene. For the CDR3, the DNA is TGTGCCAGCAGTGCTGAACAGGGGGGGAAGCTCGGCTACACCTTC. It is translated as CASSAEQGGKLGYTF.

The gene calls are TRBV12-3 or TRBV12-4 and TRBJ1-5; tentatively, D is TRBD1 (5 bases). Trimming shortened V by 3 bases and J by 4 bases, and 10 bases separated the two germline ends. CDR3 length equals 14 residues. The CDR3 DNA is TGTGCCAGCAGTTTTCGGGGGTGGAATCAGCCCCAGCATTTT. Translated: CASSFRGWNQPQHF.

This clonotype was counted ten times or more. V and J are TRBV30 and TRBJ2-3, with a tentative D call TRBD2 (5 bases). Germline assignment: CDR1 GTSNPN and CDR2 SVGIG (reference sequence). The CDR3 consists of 15 residues. V dropped 2 bases and J dropped 1 base, with 13 bases sitting between them. Written as DNA, the CDR3 is TGTGCCTGGAGTTTGGCGGGTTCGGGCACAGATACGCAGTATTTT. Protein: CAWSLAGSGTDTQYF.

The chain carries TRBV20-1 and TRBJ1-2; D is undetermined. The germline V gene has CDR1 DFQATT and CDR2 SNEGSKA (reference sequence). Trimming shortened V by 6 bases and J by 0 bases, and 14 bases separated the two germline ends. The CDR3 has 14 residues. The CDR3 DNA sequence: TGCAGTGCCATAGAGGTGAGGTCTAACTATGGCTACACCTTC. It specifies CSAIEVRSNYGYTF.

The CDR3 bases are TGCGCCAGCAGCCAAGAGGGCGGGACCCTCGAAAAACTGTTTTTT. Amino acids: CASSQEGGTLEKLFF. The rearrangement joins TRBV4-1 to TRBJ1-4, with a possible D match to TRBD1 (5 bases). This CDR3 is 15 amino acids long. Trimming shortened V by 0 bases and J by 8 bases, and 13 bases separated the two germline ends. CDR1 MGHRA and CDR2 YSYEKL come from the germline V gene.

The rearrangement joins TRBV4-1 to TRBJ2-2, with D maybe TRBD1 (5 bases). Trimming took off 6 bases at V and 0 bases at J, with 8 bases between the two ends. The length of the CDR3 is 14 residues. Per germline, CDR1 MGHRA and CDR2 YSYEKL. In DNA form, the CDR3 reads TGCGCCAGCAGGACAGTTCCGAACACCGGGGAGCTGTTTTTT. Protein: CASRTVPNTGELFF.

This clonotype occurred many times. The V call is TRBV7-2, the J call TRBJ2-1, with no clear D. Germline values: CDR1 SGHTA, CDR2 FQGNSA. CDR3 size: 15 residues. V gave up 1 base and J gave up 6 bases, with 13 bases separating them. The CDR3 DNA reads as TGTGCCAGCAGCTTAGGATCGGTACTGACCAATGAGCAGTTCTTC. It translates to CASSLGSVLTNEQFF. Full variable domain (remainder filled in from reference TRBV7-2 and TRBJ2-1): GAGVSQSPSNKVTEKGKDVELRCDPISGHTALYWYRQSLGQGLEFLIYFQGNSAPDKSGLPSDRFSAERTGGSVSTLTIQRTQQEDSAVYLCASSLGSVLTNEQFFGPGTRLTVL.

This clonotype was counted a few times. The chain links TRBV14 to TRBJ2-3; 8 positions agree with TRBD2. Germline loops: CDR1 SGHDN, CDR2 FVKESK. V lost 4 bases, J lost 4 bases, and 16 bases stayed unmatched. The CDR3 is 18 amino acids. CDR3 loop: CASSRQIPGLVGSDTQYF. Written as DNA, the CDR3 is TGTGCCAGCAGCCGACAAATCCCGGGACTAGTAGGTTCAGATACGCAGTATTTT.

This clonotype was counted at least ten times. The J gene is TRBJ2-5, the V gene TRBV3-1; perhaps TRBD2 as D (6 bases). CDR1 LGHDT and CDR2 YNNKEL come from the germline V gene (reference sequence). V lost 4 bases to trimming and J lost 1 base, with 16 bases between them. This CDR3 spans 16 amino acids. The CDR3 region is CASSLWGRTVQETQYF. Here the CDR3 DNA reads TGTGCCAGCAGCCTTTGGGGGAGGACTGTCCAAGAGACCCAGTACTTC.

This clonotype was seen a handful of times. The rearrangement links TRBV28 to TRBJ1-4, with D possibly matching TRBD1 (6 bases). CDR3 size: 16 residues. Per the germline V gene, CDR1 is MDHEN and CDR2 is SYDVKM. Trimming pared 4 bases from V and 4 bases from J, leaving 16 bases between. The CDR3 nucleotides are TGTGCCAGCAGTTCTGGGGGCGCAGGATTTAATGAAAAACTGTTTTTT. Residues: CASSSGGAGFNEKLFF.

In its sample, this clonotype was seen many times. V is TRBV7-2 and J is TRBJ2-1; D is perhaps TRBD1 or TRBD2 (6 bases each). The CDR3 is made up of 13 amino acids. The germline V gene encodes CDR1 SGHTA and CDR2 FQGNSA. V was pared by 0 bases and J by 8 bases, with 8 bases between. CDR3 sequence: CASSLAGGHEQFF. CDR3 in DNA: TGTGCCAGCAGCTTAGCGGGGGGCCATGAGCAGTTCTTC.

This clonotype has a handful of counts. The gene calls are TRBV5-1 and TRBJ1-2, with D perhaps matching TRBD1 (6 bases). The V end was cut by 0 bases, the J end by 7 bases, with 10 bases between. The CDR3 has 13 residues. Germline V gives CDR1 SGHRS, CDR2 YFSETQ. The CDR3 bases are TGCGCCAGCAGCTTGGAGGCAGGGGCTGGCTACACCTTC. Residues: CASSLEAGAGYTF.

The chain carries TRBV19 and TRBJ2-3; 9 bases are a match to TRBD1. J was trimmed by 5 bases and V by 6 bases; bases with no gene match: 9. The CDR3 is 15 amino acids. Germline V CDR1 and CDR2: LNHDA, SQIVND (reference sequence). This CDR3 is CASRGDRVSEDTQYF. Written as DNA, the CDR3 is TGTGCCAGTAGGGGGGACAGGGTTTCTGAAGATACGCAGTATTTT.

This clonotype was seen more than once but under ten times. In DNA, the CDR3 is TGCAGTGCTAGAGGACTAGCCCTGGGGAATGAGCAGTTCTTC. Translation: CSARGLALGNEQFF. This rearrangement joins TRBV20-1 to TRBJ2-1, with 7 bases that match TRBD2. Germline CDR1 and CDR2: DFQATT and SNEGSKA (reference sequence). The J segment lost 7 bases and the V segment lost 1 base, leaving 7 bases of the junction unmatched. The CDR3 consists of 14 residues.

The V call is TRBV19, the J call TRBJ2-5, with TRBD2 matching 12 bases. The CDR3 sequence is 17 residues long. The germline gives CDR1 LNHDA, CDR2 SQIVND (reference sequence). Losses at the gene ends were 1 base for V and 5 bases for J; bases not matched to a gene: 8. This CDR3 is CASSIGRTSGEVETQYF. CDR3 sequence (DNA): TGTGCCAGTAGTATAGGAAGGACTAGCGGGGAGGTTGAGACCCAGTACTTC.

In its sample, this clonotype was seen a few times. V and J are TRBV19 and TRBJ2-2; TRBD2 matches 12 bases. The CDR3 spans 14 residues. CDR1 is LNHDA, CDR2 SQIVND, per germline (reference sequence). V shed 5 bases and J 7 bases; nucleotides not matched to a gene: 2. The CDR3 sequence is CASSALAGGGELFF. The CDR3 DNA reads TGTGCCAGTAGTGCACTAGCGGGAGGCGGGGAGCTGTTTTTT.

This chain joins TRBV7-8 and TRBJ1-6; TRBD1 matches 9 bases. This CDR3 comprises 14 residues. Germline CDR1 is SGHVS and CDR2 is FQNEAQ. The V segment lost 4 bases and the J segment 11 bases; nucleotides outside the gene matches: 6. CDR3 amino acids: CASSSGGQGPPLHF. The CDR3 DNA follows: TGTGCCAGCAGCTCCGGGGGACAGGGACCACCCCTCCACTTT.

This clonotype showed up many times. The genes are TRBV7-9 and TRBJ1-2; no reliable D call. The CDR3 consists of 15 residues. Trimming removed 1 base at V and 2 bases at J, with 11 bases between. Per the germline V gene, CDR1 is SEHNR and CDR2 is FQNEAQ (reference sequence). The CDR3 is CASSLGQIMNYGYTF. CDR3 nucleotide sequence: TGTGCCAGCAGCTTAGGCCAGATAATGAACTATGGCTACACCTTC. Filled out from reference TRBV7-9 and TRBJ1-2, the complete variable domain reads DTGVSQNPRHKITKRGQNVTFRCDPISEHNRLYWYRQTLGQGPEFLTYFQNEAQLEKSRLLSDRFSAERPKGSFSTLEIQRTEQGDSAMYLCASSLGQIMNYGYTFGSGTRLTVV.

In this sample, this clonotype turned up a few times. This rearrangement joins TRBV7-2 to TRBJ1-1, with 8 bases fitting TRBD1. The germline gives CDR1 SGHTA, CDR2 FQGNSA. The length of the CDR3 is 14 residues. J gave up 1 base and V 5 bases, and 3 bases lay outside the gene matches. The DNA for the CDR3 is TGTGCCAGCAGCAACGACAGGGGGAACACTGAAGCTTTCTTT. Amino acid sequence: CASSNDRGNTEAFF. Filled out from reference TRBV7-2 and TRBJ1-1, the complete variable domain reads GAGVSQSPSNKVTEKGKDVELRCDPISGHTALYWYRQSLGQGLEFLIYFQGNSAPDKSGLPSDRFSAERTGGSVSTLTIQRTQQEDSAVYLCASSNDRGNTEAFFGQGTRLTVV.

V is TRBV20-1 and J is TRBJ1-2, with a possible D match to TRBD1 (6 bases). The CDR3 contains 15 residues. V gave up 5 bases and J gave up 8 bases, with 24 bases separating them. CDR1 is DFQATT and CDR2 is SNEGSKA in the germline V gene (reference sequence). The CDR3, as DNA: TGCAGTGCTCCTTCCAGGGGAGAGCAGGCAGAAGGCTACACCTTC. Amino acids: CSAPSRGEQAEGYTF.

With regard to this clonotype: A much larger clone is a single base away; this may be a read error. This chain links TRBV7-9 with TRBJ2-1, with TRBD2 identical over 7 bases. TRBJ2-7 explains the end of the DNA better; the J call may be wrong. Looked up from germline, CDR1 is SEHNR and CDR2 is FQNEAQ (reference sequence). The CDR3 consists of 18 residues. The CDR3 coding sequence is TGTGCCAGCAGCTTAGCCTCAGCCGGGAGGAGGAGCTACAATGAGCAGTACTTC. Translation: CASSLASAGRRSYNEQYF.

This clonotype was recorded a few times. The chain combines TRBV5-1 with TRBJ1-5, with 10 bases fitting TRBD1. With 4 bases clipped from V and 2 bases from J, the junction kept 9 bases outside the gene matches. Germline V gives CDR1 SGHRS, CDR2 YFSETQ. This CDR3 has 17 amino acids. CDR3 region: CASSPGTGDWGNQPQHF. CDR3 bases: TGCGCCAGCAGCCCTGGGACAGGGGATTGGGGCAATCAGCCCCAGCATTTT.